The source of this TCR beta chain is a study of T cell responses to AZD1222 COVID-19 vaccine. The V gene's germline CDR1 is SGHTA and CDR2 FQGNSA. This CDR3 is built from 15 residues. J gave up 5 bases and V 5 bases, and 7 bases lay outside the gene matches. As concerns this clone: Its antigen is still unknown.

Whole-study findings and limits: Just 5 to 7 people given AZD1222 tested seropositive at baseline. Reports say nearly half of spike-specific TCRs go after unmutated variant regions.

Data came from immunoSEQ multiplex PCR; TCRdb stores just in-frame clones and leaves some out. The sample holds roughly 190,000 clones, about 92% seen once. The genes are TRBV7-2 and TRBJ1-5, with TRBD1 matching 9 bases. The material sequenced was peripheral blood, taken on day 0 of AZD1222 vaccination. This TCR derives from an adult in good health. This chain's CDR3 is CASSETGGLHQPQHF. DNA of the CDR3: TGTGCCAGCAGCGAGACAGGGGGACTACATCAGCCCCAGCATTTT.